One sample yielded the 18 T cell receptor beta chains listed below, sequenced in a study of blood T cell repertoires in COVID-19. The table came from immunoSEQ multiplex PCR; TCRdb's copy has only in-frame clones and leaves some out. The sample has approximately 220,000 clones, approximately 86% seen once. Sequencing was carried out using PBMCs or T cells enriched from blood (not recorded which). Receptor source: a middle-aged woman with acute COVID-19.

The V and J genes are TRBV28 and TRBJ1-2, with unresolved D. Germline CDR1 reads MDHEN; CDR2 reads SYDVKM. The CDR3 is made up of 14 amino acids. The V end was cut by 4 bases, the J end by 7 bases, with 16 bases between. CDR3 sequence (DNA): TGTGCCAGCAGTTCTTTTCGTGAGATCCCTGGCTACACCTTC. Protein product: CASSSFREIPGYTF.

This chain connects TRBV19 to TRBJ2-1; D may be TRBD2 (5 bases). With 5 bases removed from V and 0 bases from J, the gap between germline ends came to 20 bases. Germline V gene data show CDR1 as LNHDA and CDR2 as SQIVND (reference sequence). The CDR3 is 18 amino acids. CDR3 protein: CASSEVANFLSSYNEQFF. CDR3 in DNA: TGTGCCAGTAGTGAAGTAGCGAACTTCTTGAGCTCCTACAATGAGCAGTTCTTC.

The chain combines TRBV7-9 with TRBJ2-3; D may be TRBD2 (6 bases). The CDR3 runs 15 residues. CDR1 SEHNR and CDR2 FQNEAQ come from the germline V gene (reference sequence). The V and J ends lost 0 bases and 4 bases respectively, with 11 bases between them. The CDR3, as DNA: TGTGCCAGCAGCTTAGCGAACGGGAGAGCAGATACGCAGTATTTT. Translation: CASSLANGRADTQYF.

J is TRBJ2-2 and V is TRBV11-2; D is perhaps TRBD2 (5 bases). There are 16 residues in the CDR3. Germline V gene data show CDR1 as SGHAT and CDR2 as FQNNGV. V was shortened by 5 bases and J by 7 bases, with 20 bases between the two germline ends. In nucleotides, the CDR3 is TGTGCCAGCAGCCAGAAATCCAGCGGTTACGGCGGGGAGCTGTTTTTT. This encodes CASSQKSSGYGGELFF.

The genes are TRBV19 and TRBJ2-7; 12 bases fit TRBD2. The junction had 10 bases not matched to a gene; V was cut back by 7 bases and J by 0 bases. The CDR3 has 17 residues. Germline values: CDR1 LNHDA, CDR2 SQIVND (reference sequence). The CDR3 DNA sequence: TGTGCCAGTAAGCCTAGCGGGAGGGCCGCGAGCTCCTACGAGCAGTACTTC. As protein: CASKPSGRAASSYEQYF.

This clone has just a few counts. The CDR3 protein is CASSGRGLPYEQYF. DNA of the CDR3: TGTGCCAGCAGCGGCAGGGGCCTGCCCTACGAGCAGTACTTC. The chain links TRBV28 to TRBJ2-7; TRBD1 might be the D (6 bases). Germline-derived CDR1 and CDR2 are MDHEN and SYDVKM. The CDR3 loop spans 14 amino acids. Trimming left V 6 bases short and J 2 bases short, with 14 bases between.

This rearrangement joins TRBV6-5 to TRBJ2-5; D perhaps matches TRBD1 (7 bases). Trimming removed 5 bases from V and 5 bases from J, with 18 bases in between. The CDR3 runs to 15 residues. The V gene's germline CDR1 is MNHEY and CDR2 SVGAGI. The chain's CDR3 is CASSHLRGERETQYF. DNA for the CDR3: TGTGCCAGCAGTCATCTCAGGGGGGAGAGGGAGACCCAGTACTTC.

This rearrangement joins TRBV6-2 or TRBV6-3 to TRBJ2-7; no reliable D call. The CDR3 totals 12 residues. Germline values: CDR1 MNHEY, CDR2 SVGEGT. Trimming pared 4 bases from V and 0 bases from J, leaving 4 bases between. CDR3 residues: CASSLSSYEQYF. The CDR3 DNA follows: TGTGCCAGCAGTTTGAGCTCCTACGAGCAGTACTTC.

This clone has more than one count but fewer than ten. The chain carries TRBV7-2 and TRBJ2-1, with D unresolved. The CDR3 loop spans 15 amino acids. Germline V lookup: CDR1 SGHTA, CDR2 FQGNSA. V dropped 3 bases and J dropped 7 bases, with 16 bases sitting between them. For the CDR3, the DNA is TGTGCCAGCAGCTTTGCCCCCTCCCCGGGTAATGAGCAGTTCTTC. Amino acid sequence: CASSFAPSPGNEQFF.

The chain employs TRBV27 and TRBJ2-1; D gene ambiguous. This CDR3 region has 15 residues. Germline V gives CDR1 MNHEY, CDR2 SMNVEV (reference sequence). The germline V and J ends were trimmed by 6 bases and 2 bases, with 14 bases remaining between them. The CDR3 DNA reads TGTGCCAGCAGATCTCTCCTTACAACCTACAATGAGCAGTTCTTC. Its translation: CASRSLLTTYNEQFF.

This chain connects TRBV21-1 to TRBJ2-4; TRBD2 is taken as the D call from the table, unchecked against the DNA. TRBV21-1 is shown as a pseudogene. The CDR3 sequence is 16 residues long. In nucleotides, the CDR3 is TGTGCCAGCAGCAAAAGGCGGGAGGAGGCCAAAAACATTCAGTACTTC. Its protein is CASSKRREEAKNIQYF.

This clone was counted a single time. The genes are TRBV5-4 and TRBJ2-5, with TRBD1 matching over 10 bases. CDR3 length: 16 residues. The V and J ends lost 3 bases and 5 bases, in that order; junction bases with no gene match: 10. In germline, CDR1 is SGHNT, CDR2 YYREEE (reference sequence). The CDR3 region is CASSWGGQGIKETQYF. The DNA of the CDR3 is TGTGCCAGCAGCTGGGGGGGACAGGGGATAAAGGAGACCCAGTACTTC. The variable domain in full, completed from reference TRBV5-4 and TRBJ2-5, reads ETGVTQSPTHLIKTRGQQVTLRCSSQSGHNTVSWYQQALGQGPQFIFQYYREEENGRGNFPPRFSGLQFPNYSSELNVNALELDDSALYLCASSWGGQGIKETQYFGPGTRLLVL.

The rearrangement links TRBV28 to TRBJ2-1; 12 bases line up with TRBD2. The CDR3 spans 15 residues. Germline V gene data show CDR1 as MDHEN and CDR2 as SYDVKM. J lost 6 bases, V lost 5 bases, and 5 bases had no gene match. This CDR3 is CASSPGLAGFNEQFF. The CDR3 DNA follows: TGTGCCAGCAGTCCTGGACTAGCGGGATTCAATGAGCAGTTCTTC.

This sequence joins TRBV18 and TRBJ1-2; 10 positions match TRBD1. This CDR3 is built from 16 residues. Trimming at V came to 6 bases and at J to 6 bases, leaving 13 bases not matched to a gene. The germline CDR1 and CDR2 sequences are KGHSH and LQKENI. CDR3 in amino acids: CASSPPEGQGKNGYTF. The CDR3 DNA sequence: TGTGCCAGCTCGCCCCCGGAGGGACAGGGGAAGAATGGCTACACCTTC.

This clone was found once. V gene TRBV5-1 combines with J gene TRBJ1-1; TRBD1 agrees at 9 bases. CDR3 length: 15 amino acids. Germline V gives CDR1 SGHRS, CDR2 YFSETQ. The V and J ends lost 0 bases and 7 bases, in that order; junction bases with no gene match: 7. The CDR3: CASSLGPGQGIEAFF. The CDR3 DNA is TGCGCCAGCAGCTTGGGGCCGGGACAGGGAATTGAAGCTTTCTTT.

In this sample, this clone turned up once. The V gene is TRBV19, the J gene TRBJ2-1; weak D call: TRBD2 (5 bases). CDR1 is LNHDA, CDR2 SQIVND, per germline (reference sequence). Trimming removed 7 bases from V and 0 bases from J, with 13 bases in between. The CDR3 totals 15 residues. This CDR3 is CASKTTGSSYNEQFF. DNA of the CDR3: TGTGCCAGTAAAACGACGGGGAGCTCCTACAATGAGCAGTTCTTC.

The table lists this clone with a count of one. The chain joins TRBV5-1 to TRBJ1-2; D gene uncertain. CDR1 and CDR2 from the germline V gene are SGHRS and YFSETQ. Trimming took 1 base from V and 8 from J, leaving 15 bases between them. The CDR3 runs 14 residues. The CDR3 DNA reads TGCGCCAGCAGCTTGTTGGAAACGGGGAGCGGCTACACCTTC. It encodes CASSLLETGSGYTF.

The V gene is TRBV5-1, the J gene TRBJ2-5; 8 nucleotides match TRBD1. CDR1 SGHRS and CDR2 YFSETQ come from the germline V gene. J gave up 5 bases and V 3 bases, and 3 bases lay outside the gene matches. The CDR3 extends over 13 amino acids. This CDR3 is CASSSTGDETQYF. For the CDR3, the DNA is TGCGCCAGCAGCTCGACAGGGGACGAGACCCAGTACTTC.